This TCR beta chain appears in the sequencing data of a study of T cell responses to AZD1222 COVID-19 vaccine. A note on this clone: Its specificity is not known.

Clones were sequenced by immunoSEQ multiplex PCR, and TCRdb holds only the in-frame ones, with some missing. The table has fewer than 100,000 clones, 87% seen once. Between the trimmed V and J ends, which lost 2 bases and 5 bases, there was a span of 4 bases. The length of the CDR3 is 12 residues. The germline V gene has CDR1 GTSNPN and CDR2 SVGIG (reference sequence). Study outcomes and limitations: Compared with day 0, the breadth and depth of the Spike-specific TCR repertoire rose significantly after two doses of AZD1222. White British people made up most donors, females outnumbered males, and clonal diversity was possibly underestimated.

The chain is built from TRBV30 and TRBJ2-6, with no clear D. The receptor's source is an adult who received the AZD1222 COVID-19 vaccine. The specimen was peripheral blood, collected 28 days after the second AZD1222 dose. The chain's CDR3 is CAWSPWANVLTF. DNA of the CDR3: TGTGCCTGGAGTCCGTGGGCCAACGTCCTGACTTTC.